The present T cell receptor beta chain was sequenced within a study of blood T cells in healthy people across ages (dated by TCRdb to the mid-2010s). For the study in its entirety: In model experiments, template switching captured about one uniquely barcoded TCR beta cDNA molecule for every two T cells. Age-related changes in TCR beta repertoire diversity were measured in the study by deep sequencing normalized with unique cDNA molecular identifiers. Four age groups were formed from the donors: young (average 16 years), middle-aged (just under 40), aged (about 62) and long-lived (more than 75). To avoid experimental bias, donors of different ages were randomly spread across the sequencing lanes. The study analyzed two additional independent replicas of 1 million unique cDNA reads from the same blood draw for two donors, one aged 18 to 30 and one aged 80 or older. Results and caveats for the whole study, not just this receptor: The CMV infection status of donors was not known, potentially confounding age-related changes in expanded clonotypes. Total diversity estimates from one million sequenced T cells were considered lower bounds and underestimates. As age increased, observed TCR beta diversity per million T cells dropped in a roughly linear way, and a significant reduction was already evident by age about 40. Since profiling was done on bulk unsorted PBMCs, naive and antigen-experienced compartments could not be conclusively compared. Compared with the aged group, the long-lived group had more naive CD4+ T cells, fewer expanded clones and increased TCR diversity, a pattern suggesting age selection. There was a strong correlation between observed TCR beta diversity and the percentage of naive T cells measured by flow cytometry.

Per the germline V gene, SGDLS is the CDR1 and YYNGEE is the CDR2. From the cysteine through the phenylalanine, the CDR3 covers 15 amino acids. The retained sequence is limited to the CDR3, 45 bases, with the frame set at the first base. Compared with germline, V lacks 3 bases and J lacks 4 bases; bases without a gene match: 5. Donors were a few dozen systemically healthy Caucasian individuals from Russia aged about 6 to 100 years. Each donor gave 8 to 10 milliliters of peripheral blood, collected into EDTA-treated Vacutainer tubes. Ficoll-Paque density-gradient centrifugation was used to isolate PBMCs, with at least 7 million obtained per sample. Total RNA, at least 5 micrograms per sample, was extracted from PBMCs with Trizol reagent. Naive CD45RAhigh/CD27high T cell percentages were measured by flow cytometry on a PBMC aliquot from every donor. The receptor library was made with 5' RACE. For sequencing, an Illumina HiSeq 2500 was employed. A second about 7 to 12 cycle PCR used a sample-barcoded 5' primer and a J-beta primer mix. Each TCR beta cDNA molecule received a unique molecular identifier from a template-switch 5' adaptor carrying 12 random nucleotides. Each sample yielded at least 2.5 million CDR3-containing paired-end reads. First-strand cDNA synthesis was performed from all RNA using the Mint cDNA synthesis kit, with priming by a TRBC-specific oligonucleotide. All cDNA was treated with uracil-DNA glycosylase and then went through a first 18-cycle PCR with the universal primers M1SS and BC2_uni_R. Concerning the study's data processing: For normalization, 1 million high-quality reads were randomly selected from each sample, with every read carrying a distinct molecular identifier. Instead of being binned into consensus sequences, reads with shared molecular identifiers were discarded. CDR3 identification, clonotype clustering and error correction used MiTCR with a Q25 quality threshold and the strictest error-elimination algorithm. A nonparametric unseen species model using Euler transformation provided a lower-bound estimate of total TCR beta diversity. TCRdb handled the public reads itself, with Q25 trimming in fastp and clone calling in MiXCR, and kept productive beta chains. Rows are combined by CDR3 protein, so each entry shows the most common genes and DNA. These V and J calls originate from TCRdb's pipeline instead of the authors' own analysis. The sample table shows 600,000 to 800,000 distinct CDR3 sequences, and around 50% are seen once. The ten largest clones represent around an eighth of the sample.

The sample holds many counts of this clonotype. Its antigen is unknown. Nothing much larger sits one base from this clone, and base qualities are not available. The sample taken for sequencing was blood. The sequence was obtained from an elderly woman in good health. Recombination linked TRBV9 to TRBJ2-3, with 10 bases matching TRBD2. This receptor carries the CDR3 CASSATSGVPDTQYF. The DNA reads TGTGCCAGCAGCGCAACTAGCGGGGTCCCAGATACGCAGTATTTT.